This T cell receptor (beta chain) appears in the sequencing data of a study of cytomegalovirus exposure and HLA in healthy donors. Donors were drawn from the roughly 130-subject validation cohort, separate from the roughly 670-subject first cohort. Clones were read by immunoSEQ multiplex PCR, and TCRdb kept only the in-frame ones, dropping some. The table shows 100,000 to 150,000 clones, with around 92% occurring only once. Study-level findings and limits: First-cohort TCR clusters were later found to tend to co-occur in the 120 or so validation repertoires. Cytomegalovirus association was assigned to approximately 180 TCR beta chains. CMV antigen specificity of a few CMV-associated chains was confirmed in vitro.

To note about this clone: Its antigen is unidentified.

Sequenced: PBMCs. This TCR was sampled from a man between 25 and 39 years old in good health and CMV-seronegative.

The CDR3 DNA is TGTGCCAGTAGTATAGGGACATCCTACGAGCAGTACTTC. Translating it yields CASSIGTSYEQYF. The V gene is TRBV19, the J gene TRBJ2-7; D perhaps matches TRBD1 (5 bases). The germline V gene has CDR1 LNHDA and CDR2 SQIVND (reference sequence). This CDR3 is 13 amino acids long. Trimming cost V 1 base and J 1 base, with 5 bases left between them.